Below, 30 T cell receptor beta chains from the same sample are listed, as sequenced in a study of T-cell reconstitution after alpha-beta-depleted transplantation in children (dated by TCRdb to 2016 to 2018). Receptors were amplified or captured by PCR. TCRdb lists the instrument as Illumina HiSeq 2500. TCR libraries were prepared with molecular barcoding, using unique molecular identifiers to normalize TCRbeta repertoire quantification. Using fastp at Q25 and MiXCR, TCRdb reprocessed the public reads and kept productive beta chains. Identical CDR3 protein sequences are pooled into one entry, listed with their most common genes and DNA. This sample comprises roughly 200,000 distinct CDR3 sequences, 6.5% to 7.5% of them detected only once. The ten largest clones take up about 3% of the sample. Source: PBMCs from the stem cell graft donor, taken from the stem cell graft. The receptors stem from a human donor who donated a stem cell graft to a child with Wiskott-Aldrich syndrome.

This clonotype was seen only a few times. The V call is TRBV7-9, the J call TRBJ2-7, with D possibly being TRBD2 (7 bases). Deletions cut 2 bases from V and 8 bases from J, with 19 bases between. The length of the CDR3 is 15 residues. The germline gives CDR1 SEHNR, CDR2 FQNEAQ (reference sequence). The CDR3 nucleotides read TGTGCCAGCAGCTTACGGGGGGCTATGTGGGTCCAGCAGTACTTC. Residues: CASSLRGAMWVQQYF.

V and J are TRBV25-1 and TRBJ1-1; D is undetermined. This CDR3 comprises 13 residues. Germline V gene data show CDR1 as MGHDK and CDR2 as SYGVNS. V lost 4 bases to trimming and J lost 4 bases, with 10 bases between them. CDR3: CASSVAEGTEAFF. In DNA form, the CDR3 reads TGTGCCAGCAGTGTGGCCGAGGGCACTGAAGCTTTCTTT.

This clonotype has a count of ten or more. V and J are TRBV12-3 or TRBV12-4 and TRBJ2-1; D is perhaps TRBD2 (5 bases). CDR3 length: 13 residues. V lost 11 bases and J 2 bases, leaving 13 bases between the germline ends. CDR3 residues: CAAASRPYNEQFF. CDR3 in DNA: TGTGCCGCGGCTAGCCGCCCCTACAATGAGCAGTTCTTC.

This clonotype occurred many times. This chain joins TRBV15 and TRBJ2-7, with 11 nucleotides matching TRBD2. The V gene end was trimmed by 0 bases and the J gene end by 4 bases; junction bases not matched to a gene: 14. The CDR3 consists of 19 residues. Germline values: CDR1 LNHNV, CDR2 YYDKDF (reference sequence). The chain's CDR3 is CATSRDSGRALAVRYEQYF. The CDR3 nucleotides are TGTGCCACCAGCAGAGATAGCGGGAGGGCCCTCGCAGTACGGTACGAGCAGTACTTC.

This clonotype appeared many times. In DNA form, the CDR3 reads TGTGCCAGCAGCCCCCTGGAGGGCAACAATGAGCAGTTCTTC. Translation gives CASSPLEGNNEQFF. The chain has TRBV7-8 and TRBJ2-1, with a possible D match to TRBD2 (6 bases). The CDR3 has 14 amino acids. Germline V gene data show CDR1 as SGHVS and CDR2 as FQNEAQ. V lost 5 bases, J lost 5 bases, and 13 bases lay in between.

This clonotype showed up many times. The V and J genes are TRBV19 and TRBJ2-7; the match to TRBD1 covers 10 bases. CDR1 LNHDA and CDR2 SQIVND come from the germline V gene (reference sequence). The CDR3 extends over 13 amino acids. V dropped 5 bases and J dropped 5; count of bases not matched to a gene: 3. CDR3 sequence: CASSWTGGNEQYF. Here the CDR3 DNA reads TGTGCCAGTAGTTGGACAGGGGGGAACGAGCAGTACTTC.

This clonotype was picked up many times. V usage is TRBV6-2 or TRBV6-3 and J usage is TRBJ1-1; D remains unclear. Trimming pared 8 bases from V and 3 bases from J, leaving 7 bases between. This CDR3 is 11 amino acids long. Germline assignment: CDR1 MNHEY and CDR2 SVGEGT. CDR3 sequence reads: CASGRYTEAFF. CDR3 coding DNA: TGTGCCAGCGGTAGGTACACTGAAGCTTTCTTT.

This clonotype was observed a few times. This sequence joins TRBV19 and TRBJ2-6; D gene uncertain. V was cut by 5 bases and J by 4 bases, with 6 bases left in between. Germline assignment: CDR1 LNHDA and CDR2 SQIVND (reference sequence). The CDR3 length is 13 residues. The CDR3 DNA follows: TGTGCCAGTAGTCTGTACGGGGCCAACGTCCTGACTTTC. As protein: CASSLYGANVLTF. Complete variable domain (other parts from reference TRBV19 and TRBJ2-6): DGGITQSPKYLFRKEGQNVTLSCEQNLNHDAMYWYRQDPGQGLRLIYYSQIVNDFQKGDIAEGYSVSREKKESFPLTVTSAQKNPTAFYLCASSLYGANVLTFGAGSRLTVL.

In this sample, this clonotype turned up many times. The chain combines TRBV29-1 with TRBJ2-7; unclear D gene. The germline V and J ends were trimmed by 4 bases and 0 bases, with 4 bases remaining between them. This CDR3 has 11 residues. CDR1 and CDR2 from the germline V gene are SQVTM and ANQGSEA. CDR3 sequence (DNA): TGCAGCGTTGTTTTCTCCTACGAGCAGTACTTC. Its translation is CSVVFSYEQYF.

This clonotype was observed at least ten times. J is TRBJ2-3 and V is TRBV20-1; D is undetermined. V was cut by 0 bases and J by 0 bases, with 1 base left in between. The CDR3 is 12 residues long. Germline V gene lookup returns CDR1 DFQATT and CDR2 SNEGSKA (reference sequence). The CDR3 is CSARESTDTQYF. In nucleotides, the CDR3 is TGCAGTGCTAGAGAAAGCACAGATACGCAGTATTTT.

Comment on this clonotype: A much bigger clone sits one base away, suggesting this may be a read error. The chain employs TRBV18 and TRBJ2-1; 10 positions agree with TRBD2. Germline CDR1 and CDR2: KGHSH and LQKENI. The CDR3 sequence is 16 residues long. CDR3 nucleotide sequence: TGTTCCAGCTCAACACCCGGACTAGCGGAAGGAAATGAGCAGTTCTTC. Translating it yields CSSSTPGLAEGNEQFF. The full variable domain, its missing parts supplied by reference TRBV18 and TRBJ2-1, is NAGVMQNPRHLVRRRGQEARLRCSPMKGHSHVYWYRQLPEEGLKFMVYLQKENIIDESGMPKERFSAEFPKEGPSILRIQQVVRGDSAAYFCSSSTPGLAEGNEQFFGPGTRLTVL.

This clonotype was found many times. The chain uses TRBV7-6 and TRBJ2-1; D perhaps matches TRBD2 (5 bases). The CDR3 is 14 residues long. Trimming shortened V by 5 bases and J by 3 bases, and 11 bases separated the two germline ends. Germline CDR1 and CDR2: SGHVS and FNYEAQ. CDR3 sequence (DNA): TGTGCCAGCAGCCAAGAGCGGCTCTACAATGAGCAGTTCTTC. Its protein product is CASSQERLYNEQFF.

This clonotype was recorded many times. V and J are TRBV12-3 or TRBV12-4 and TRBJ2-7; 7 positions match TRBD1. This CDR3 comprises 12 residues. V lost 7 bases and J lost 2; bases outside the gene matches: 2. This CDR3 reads CASTDRAYEQYF. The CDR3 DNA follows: TGTGCCAGCACTGACAGGGCCTACGAGCAGTACTTC.

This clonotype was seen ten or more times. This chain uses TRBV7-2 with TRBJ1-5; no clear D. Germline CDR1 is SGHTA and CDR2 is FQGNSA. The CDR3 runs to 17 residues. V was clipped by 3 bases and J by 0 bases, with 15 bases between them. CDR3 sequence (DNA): TGTGCCAGCAGCTTGCAAGCCTTAGGGTATAGCAATCAGCCCCAGCATTTT. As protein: CASSLQALGYSNQPQHF.

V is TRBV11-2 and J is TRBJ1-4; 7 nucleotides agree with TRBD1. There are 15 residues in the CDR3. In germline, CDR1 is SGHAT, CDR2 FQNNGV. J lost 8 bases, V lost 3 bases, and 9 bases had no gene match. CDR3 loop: CASSFDGAGGEKLFF. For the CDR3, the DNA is TGTGCCAGCAGCTTTGACGGTGCAGGGGGAGAAAAACTGTTTTTT.

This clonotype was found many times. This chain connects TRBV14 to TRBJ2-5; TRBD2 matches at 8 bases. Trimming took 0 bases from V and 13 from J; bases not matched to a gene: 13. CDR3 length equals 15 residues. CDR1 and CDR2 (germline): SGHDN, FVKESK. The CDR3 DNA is TGTGCCAGCAGCCAAGATTGGGCGGGAGGCCTCATCCGGTACTTC. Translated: CASSQDWAGGLIRYF.

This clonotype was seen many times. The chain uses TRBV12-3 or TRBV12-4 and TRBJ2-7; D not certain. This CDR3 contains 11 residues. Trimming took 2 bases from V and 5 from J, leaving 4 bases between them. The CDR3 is CASSLRDEQYF. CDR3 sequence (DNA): TGTGCCAGCAGTTTAAGAGACGAGCAGTACTTC.

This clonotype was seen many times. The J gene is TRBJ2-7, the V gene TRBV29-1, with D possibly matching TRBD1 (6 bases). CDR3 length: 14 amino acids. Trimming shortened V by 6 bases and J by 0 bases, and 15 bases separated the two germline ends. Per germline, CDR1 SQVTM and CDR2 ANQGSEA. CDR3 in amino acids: CSVARDIYSYEQYF. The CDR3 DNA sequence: TGCAGCGTAGCCCGGGACATCTACTCCTACGAGCAGTACTTC.

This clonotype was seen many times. The CDR3 nucleotides read TGTGCCAGCAGCTTAGGCGTAGGGGCCTACGAGCAGTACTTC. It translates to CASSLGVGAYEQYF. The chain has TRBV11-2 and TRBJ2-7; a possible D gene is TRBD1 (5 bases). The germline V and J ends were trimmed by 1 base and 2 bases, with 9 bases remaining between them. The CDR3 extends over 14 amino acids. CDR1 is SGHAT and CDR2 is FQNNGV in the germline V gene. Looking up the rest from reference TRBV11-2 and TRBJ2-7 gives the full variable domain: EAGVAQSPRYKIIEKRQSVAFWCNPISGHATLYWYQQILGQGPKLLIQFQNNGVVDDSQLPKDRFSAERLKGVDSTLKIQPAKLEDSAVYLCASSLGVGAYEQYFGPGTRLTVT.

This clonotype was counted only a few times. CDR3 residues: CASSPLWSTPQNTGELFF. CDR3 in DNA: TGTGCCAGCAGCCCCTTATGGTCGACTCCACAGAACACCGGGGAGCTGTTTTTT. V and J are TRBV7-8 and TRBJ2-2; no definite D call. V shed 5 bases and J shed 1 base, with 20 bases lying between them. The CDR3 extends over 18 amino acids. Germline V gene data show CDR1 as SGHVS and CDR2 as FQNEAQ.

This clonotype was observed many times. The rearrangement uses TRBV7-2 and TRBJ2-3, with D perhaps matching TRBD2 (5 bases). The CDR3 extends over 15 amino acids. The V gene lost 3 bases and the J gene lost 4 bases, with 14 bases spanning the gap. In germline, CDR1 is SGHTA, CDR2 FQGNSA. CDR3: CASSFLLGGSDTQYF. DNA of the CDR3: TGTGCCAGCAGCTTCTTGCTAGGAGGTTCAGATACGCAGTATTTT.

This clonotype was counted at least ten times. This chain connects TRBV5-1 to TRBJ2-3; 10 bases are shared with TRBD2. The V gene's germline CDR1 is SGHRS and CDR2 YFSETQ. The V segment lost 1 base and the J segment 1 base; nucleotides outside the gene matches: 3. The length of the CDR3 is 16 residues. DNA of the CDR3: TGCGCCAGCAGCTTGATGGGGACTAGCGGCACAGATACGCAGTATTTT. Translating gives CASSLMGTSGTDTQYF.

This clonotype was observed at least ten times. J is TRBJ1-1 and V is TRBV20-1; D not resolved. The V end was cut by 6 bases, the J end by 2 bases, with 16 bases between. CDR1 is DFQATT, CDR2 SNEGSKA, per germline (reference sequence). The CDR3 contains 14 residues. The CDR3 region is CSAISSGANTEAFF. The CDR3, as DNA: TGCAGTGCAATCTCATCGGGCGCAAACACTGAAGCTTTCTTT.

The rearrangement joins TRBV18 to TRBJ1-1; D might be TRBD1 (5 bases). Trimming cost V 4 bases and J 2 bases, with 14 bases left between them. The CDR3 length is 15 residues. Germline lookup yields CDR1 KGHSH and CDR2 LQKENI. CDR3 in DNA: TGTGCCAGCTCACTAACCGGGGACCCAAACACTGAAGCTTTCTTT. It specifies CASSLTGDPNTEAFF.

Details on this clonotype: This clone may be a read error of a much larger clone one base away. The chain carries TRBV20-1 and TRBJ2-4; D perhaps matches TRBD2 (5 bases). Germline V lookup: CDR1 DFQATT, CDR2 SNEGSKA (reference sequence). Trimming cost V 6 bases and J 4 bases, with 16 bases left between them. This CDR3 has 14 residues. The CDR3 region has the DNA TGCAGTGCCTGGGAGATGTGGAGGAAAAACATTCAGTACTTC. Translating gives CSAWEMWRKNIQYF.

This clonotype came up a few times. The CDR3: CASSLALDSDTQYF. In DNA form, the CDR3 reads TGCGCCAGCAGCTTGGCCTTAGATTCAGATACGCAGTATTTT. The V call is TRBV5-1, the J call TRBJ2-3; D gene ambiguous. Germline CDR1 and CDR2: SGHRS and YFSETQ. This CDR3 has 14 amino acids. Trimming removed 0 bases at V and 4 bases at J, with 9 bases between.

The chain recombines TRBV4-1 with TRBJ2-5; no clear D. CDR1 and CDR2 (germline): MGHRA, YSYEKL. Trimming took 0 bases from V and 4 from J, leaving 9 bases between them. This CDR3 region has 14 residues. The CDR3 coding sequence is TGCGCCAGCAGCCAAGAACAAGCCGGAGAGACCCAGTACTTC. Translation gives CASSQEQAGETQYF.

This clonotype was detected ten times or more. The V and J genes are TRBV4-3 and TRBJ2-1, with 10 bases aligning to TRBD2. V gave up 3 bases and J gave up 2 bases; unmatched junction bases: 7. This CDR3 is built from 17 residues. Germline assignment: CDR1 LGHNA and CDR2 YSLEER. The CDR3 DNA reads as TGCGCCAGCAGCCAGAACCACGGACTAGCGGCCTACAATGAGCAGTTCTTC. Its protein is CASSQNHGLAAYNEQFF.

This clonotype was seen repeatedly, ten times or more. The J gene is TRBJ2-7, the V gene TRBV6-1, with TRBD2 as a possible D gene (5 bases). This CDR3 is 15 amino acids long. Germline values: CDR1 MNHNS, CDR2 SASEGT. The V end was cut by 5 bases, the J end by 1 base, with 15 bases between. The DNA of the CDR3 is TGTGCCAGCAGTCCCGAGGGTGTAAGGTCCTACGAGCAGTACTTC. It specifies CASSPEGVRSYEQYF.

CDR3 coding DNA: TGTGCCAGCAGCTTCAGACTAGCTGCCAATGAGCAGTTCTTC. Residues: CASSFRLAANEQFF. V usage is TRBV11-1 and J usage is TRBJ2-1; the match to TRBD2 covers 7 bases. The CDR3 contains 14 residues. V dropped 3 bases and J dropped 6; count of bases not matched to a gene: 5. Germline CDR1 is SGHAT and CDR2 is FQDESV (reference sequence).